This entry lists 30 T cell receptor beta chains sequenced from one sample in a study of Tregs in tolerant kidney transplant recipients. Profiling relied on immunoSEQ multiplex PCR, and the TCRdb table lists in-frame clones only, not all of them. The data contain over 85,000 clones, 93% of them singletons. Sequenced material: CD4+ T cells from blood, taken before the transplant. Source of these receptors: a human donor who received a combined kidney and bone marrow transplant.

The chain uses TRBV5-1 and TRBJ2-1; 9 bases map to TRBD2. This CDR3 comprises 16 residues. Trimming at V came to 3 bases and at J to 4 bases, leaving 8 bases not matched to a gene. The germline V gene encodes CDR1 SGHRS and CDR2 YFSETQ. For the CDR3, the DNA is TGCGCCAGCAGCTCTTTAGCGGGAGCGGGTTACAATGAGCAGTTCTTC. Amino acids: CASSSLAGAGYNEQFF.

This chain uses TRBV4-1 with TRBJ2-5; TRBD1 matches 8 bases. The CDR3 consists of 15 residues. From germline, CDR1 is MGHRA and CDR2 YSYEKL. V trimming: 3 bases; J trimming: 5 bases; junction bases outside the gene matches: 8. Here the CDR3 reads CASSQPDRGLETQYF. In nucleotides, the CDR3 is TGCGCCAGCAGCCAGCCCGACAGGGGCCTTGAGACCCAGTACTTC.

The chain employs TRBV5-5 and TRBJ1-6, with D possibly matching TRBD1 (5 bases). Germline-derived CDR1 and CDR2 are SGHKS and YYEKEE (reference sequence). The CDR3 covers 16 residues. V was trimmed by 4 bases and J by 5 bases, leaving 16 bases between them. Written as DNA, the CDR3 is TGTGCCAGCAGCCGGATGGGGGGTCCTGATAATTCACCCCTCCACTTT. Residues: CASSRMGGPDNSPLHF.

Of note for this clone: Germline and junction disagree at one end, which may indicate a read error. The V gene is TRBV15, the J gene TRBJ2-7, with TRBD2 as a possible D gene (5 bases). Per the germline V gene, CDR1 is LNHNV and CDR2 is YYDKDF (reference sequence). The CDR3 has 13 residues. The CDR3 coding sequence is TGTGCCACCAGCCGAGATCTCAAGCGGGAGCAGTACTTC. It is translated as CATSRDLKREQYF.

The chain has TRBV30 and TRBJ1-5, with 9 nucleotides matching TRBD1. This CDR3 has 14 residues. The V segment lost 2 bases and the J segment 7 bases; nucleotides outside the gene matches: 6. Germline CDR1 is GTSNPN and CDR2 is SVGIG (reference sequence). The CDR3 region is CAWSRQGVKQPQHF. In DNA form, the CDR3 reads TGTGCCTGGAGTCGACAGGGGGTTAAACAGCCCCAGCATTTT.

The chain links TRBV18 to TRBJ2-1; 11 bases agree with TRBD2. CDR3 length equals 15 residues. The junction had 5 bases not matched to a gene; V was cut back by 4 bases and J by 6 bases. The germline V gene encodes CDR1 KGHSH and CDR2 LQKENI. CDR3 loop: CASSQIAGGPNEQFF. The CDR3 bases are TGTGCCAGCTCACAAATAGCGGGGGGGCCCAATGAGCAGTTCTTC.

This chain joins TRBV4-3 and TRBJ2-7; 7 nucleotides match TRBD2. Germline CDR1 reads LGHNA; CDR2 reads YSLEER. Trimming cost V 1 base and J 0 bases; bases outside gene matches: 3. The CDR3 covers 15 residues. This CDR3 is CASSQGAGYSYEQYF. The CDR3, as DNA: TGCGCCAGCAGCCAAGGAGCGGGATACTCCTACGAGCAGTACTTC.

The chain carries TRBV2 and TRBJ2-7, with D hard to call. Germline V gene data show CDR1 as SNHLY and CDR2 as FYNNEI. The CDR3 is 16 residues long. Trimming removed 7 bases from V and 0 bases from J, with 19 bases in between. The CDR3 here is CASTETVGSRSYEQYF. Written as DNA, the CDR3 is TGTGCCAGCACCGAGACGGTCGGGTCCCGCTCCTACGAGCAGTACTTC.

The rearrangement links TRBV5-4 to TRBJ2-1, with TRBD1 identical over 7 bases. Germline loops: CDR1 SGHNT, CDR2 YYREEE (reference sequence). This CDR3 has 14 amino acids. Trimming removed 3 bases from V and 6 bases from J; junction bases left unmatched: 6. DNA for the CDR3: TGTGCCAGCAGCTCCGGGACAGTGGTCAATGAGCAGTTCTTC. Encoded protein: CASSSGTVVNEQFF.

The chain has TRBV6-5 and TRBJ1-1; 9 bases line up with TRBD1. CDR3 length: 14 amino acids. V lost 5 bases to trimming and J lost 0 bases; unmatched junction nucleotides: 1. Germline assignment: CDR1 MNHEY and CDR2 SVGAGI. Written as DNA, the CDR3 is TGTGCCAGCAGTAGACAGGGGGTGAACACTGAAGCTTTCTTT. Translation: CASSRQGVNTEAFF.

CDR3: CASSRQDRGETYEQYF. Here the CDR3 DNA reads TGCGCCAGCAGCCGACAAGACAGGGGGGAGACCTACGAGCAGTACTTC. The rearrangement uses TRBV4-1 and TRBJ2-7; 9 bases agree with TRBD1. The CDR3 loop spans 16 amino acids. Germline values: CDR1 MGHRA, CDR2 YSYEKL. With 4 bases clipped from V and 2 bases from J, the junction kept 9 bases outside the gene matches.

This chain links TRBV5-1 with TRBJ2-1; D gene unclear. The germline V gene encodes CDR1 SGHRS and CDR2 YFSETQ. This CDR3 has 16 residues. Trimming stripped 6 bases from V and 7 bases from J, with 23 bases between. The CDR3 bases are TGCGCCAGCAACCTTACCAAAGATAGCAACCTGAATGAGCAGTTCTTC. Translating gives CASNLTKDSNLNEQFF.

Points on this clone: Within the sample, other DNA sequences also encode this same CDR3. The chain recombines TRBV6-5 with TRBJ1-5; D possibly corresponds to TRBD1 (6 bases). Trimming took off 2 bases at V and 7 bases at J, with 9 bases between the two ends. CDR1 and CDR2 from the germline V gene are MNHEY and SVGAGI. The CDR3 length is 13 residues. Here the CDR3 DNA reads TGTGCCAGCAGTTACGACAGGAACCAGCCCCAGCATTTT. Protein product: CASSYDRNQPQHF.

The chain carries TRBV30 and TRBJ2-7; 8 nucleotides agree with TRBD2. CDR1 is GTSNPN and CDR2 is SVGIG in the germline V gene (reference sequence). The CDR3 runs 13 residues. V lost 0 bases, J lost 7 bases, and 5 bases stayed unmatched. The CDR3 nucleotides read TGTGCCTGGAGTGTAAGGGGACTAGGGGAGCAGTACTTC. Translating it yields CAWSVRGLGEQYF.

The gene calls are TRBV7-6 and TRBJ2-3; TRBD2 might be the D (5 bases). Trimming stripped 5 bases from V and 5 bases from J, with 23 bases between. The CDR3 has 17 residues. CDR1 and CDR2 from the germline V gene are SGHVS and FNYEAQ. CDR3: CASSRASRADAGDTQYF. CDR3 in DNA: TGTGCCAGCAGCCGGGCGTCTAGAGCCGACGCGGGAGATACGCAGTATTTT.

The rearrangement links TRBV7-3 to TRBJ2-2; a possible D gene is TRBD1 (5 bases). Trimming cost V 2 bases and J 7 bases, with 8 bases left between them. This CDR3 spans 13 amino acids. Germline V CDR1 and CDR2: SGHTA, FQGTGA. CDR3 bases: TGTGCCAGCAGCTTAGGGGCTAGCGGGGAGCTGTTTTTT. It specifies CASSLGASGELFF. The whole variable domain, remainder taken from reference TRBV7-3 and TRBJ2-2, is GAGVSQTPSNKVTEKGKYVELRCDPISGHTALYWYRQSLGQGPEFLIYFQGTGAADDSGLPNDRFFAVRPEGSVSTLKIQRTERGDSAVYLCASSLGASGELFFGEGSRLTVL.

The rearrangement uses TRBV5-1 and TRBJ2-1; 11 nucleotides agree with TRBD2. CDR1 and CDR2 from the germline V gene are SGHRS and YFSETQ. The CDR3 covers 16 residues. J was trimmed by 8 bases and V by 3 bases; bases with no gene match: 10. Written as DNA, the CDR3 is TGCGCCAGCAGCTCCCTAGCGGGAGGTCTATCAGATGAGCAGTTCTTC. It encodes CASSSLAGGLSDEQFF.

The V call is TRBV4-3, the J call TRBJ2-7, with TRBD1 matching over 9 bases. The length of the CDR3 is 17 residues. The V segment lost 1 base and the J segment 3 bases; nucleotides outside the gene matches: 10. Germline CDR1 reads LGHNA; CDR2 reads YSLEER. The CDR3 nucleotides are TGCGCCAGCAGCCAAGCTATTCCGGGACAGGGAGACTACGAGCAGTACTTC. Translating it yields CASSQAIPGQGDYEQYF.

The chain combines TRBV2 with TRBJ2-1; 8 bases line up with TRBD2. V dropped 3 bases and J dropped 8; count of bases not matched to a gene: 9. There are 15 residues in the CDR3. Per the germline V gene, CDR1 is SNHLY and CDR2 is FYNNEI. CDR3 loop: CASSDSLAGRDEQFF. Written as DNA, the CDR3 is TGTGCCAGCAGTGATTCCCTAGCGGGTAGGGATGAGCAGTTCTTC.

V and J are TRBV27 and TRBJ2-3, with D possibly being TRBD2 (6 bases). Germline lookup yields CDR1 MNHEY and CDR2 SMNVEV (reference sequence). The CDR3 is 14 amino acids. V was pared by 2 bases and J by 0 bases, with 6 bases between. The CDR3 region has the DNA TGTGCCAGCAGTTTACTAGCGAGCACAGATACGCAGTATTTT. It specifies CASSLLASTDTQYF.

In its sample, this clone was seen once. J is TRBJ2-1 and V is TRBV7-9, with TRBD2 matching over 16 bases. The germline CDR1 and CDR2 sequences are SEHNR and FQNEAQ (reference sequence). This CDR3 region has 18 residues. Trimming cost V 4 bases and J 2 bases; bases outside gene matches: 5. As DNA, the CDR3 is TGTGCCAGCAGCTGGACCGGGACTAGCGGGGGGGCCTACAATGAGCAGTTCTTC. Protein sequence: CASSWTGTSGGAYNEQFF.

This clone was observed once. The J gene is TRBJ2-5, the V gene TRBV7-9; D gene ambiguous. This CDR3 is built from 13 residues. V dropped 1 base and J dropped 1 base, with 4 bases sitting between them. Germline loops: CDR1 SEHNR, CDR2 FQNEAQ (reference sequence). The DNA of the CDR3 is TGTGCCAGCAGCTTAGGCAGCCAAGAGACCCAGTACTTC. It yields the protein CASSLGSQETQYF.

The chain recombines TRBV28 with TRBJ2-7, with TRBD1 matching over 8 bases. The CDR3 extends over 14 amino acids. Trimming removed 3 bases from V and 5 bases from J; junction bases left unmatched: 6. CDR1 MDHEN and CDR2 SYDVKM come from the germline V gene. In DNA form, the CDR3 reads TGTGCCAGCAGTTTGTGGCAGGGGGCCCACGAGCAGTACTTC. This encodes CASSLWQGAHEQYF.

The gene calls are TRBV7-9 and TRBJ2-3; 14 nucleotides match TRBD2. The trim removed 2 bases at V and 3 bases at J, leaving 7 bases unmatched. The CDR3 consists of 18 residues. In germline, CDR1 is SEHNR, CDR2 FQNEAQ (reference sequence). The CDR3 sequence: CASSLRLAGGIMTDTQYF. CDR3 in DNA: TGTGCCAGCAGCTTACGACTAGCGGGGGGGATTATGACAGATACGCAGTATTTT.

The V gene is TRBV9, the J gene TRBJ2-7, with unresolved D. From germline, CDR1 is SGDLS and CDR2 YYNGEE. V shed 0 bases and J shed 0 bases, with 7 bases lying between them. The CDR3 runs 14 residues. The CDR3 loop is CASSVATVSYEQYF. As DNA, the CDR3 is TGTGCCAGCAGCGTAGCTACAGTCTCCTACGAGCAGTACTTC.

The chain combines TRBV25-1 with TRBJ1-4; D may be TRBD1 (5 bases). This CDR3 comprises 14 residues. The V gene's germline CDR1 is MGHDK and CDR2 SYGVNS. Trimming took 6 bases from V and 2 from J, leaving 10 bases between them. CDR3 sequence: CASSPTATNEKLFF. CDR3 DNA sequence: TGTGCCAGCAGCCCGACAGCCACTAATGAAAAACTGTTTTTT.

The chain links TRBV5-1 to TRBJ2-1, with TRBD1 matching over 7 bases. This CDR3 has 13 amino acids. The germline gives CDR1 SGHRS, CDR2 YFSETQ. V shed 3 bases and J 8 bases; nucleotides not matched to a gene: 5. CDR3 nucleotide sequence: TGCGCCAGCAGCTCGGACAGGTCACATGAGCAGTTCTTC. Translation: CASSSDRSHEQFF.

Only a few counts were recorded for this clone. The chain links TRBV5-6 to TRBJ2-1; 7 bases agree with TRBD1. The CDR3 runs to 16 residues. V gave up 4 bases and J gave up 0 bases; unmatched junction bases: 7. Germline V lookup: CDR1 SGHDT, CDR2 YYEEEE. The DNA of the CDR3 is TGTGCCAGCAGCCCTAGACAGGGAATCTCCTACAATGAGCAGTTCTTC. This translates into CASSPRQGISYNEQFF.

Here the CDR3 DNA reads TGTGCCAGCAGCCGGGGGACAGCAGGCAATCAGCCCCAGCATTTT. It yields the protein CASSRGTAGNQPQHF. The V and J genes are TRBV7-2 and TRBJ1-5; 7 bases line up with TRBD1. This CDR3 comprises 15 residues. CDR1 and CDR2 from the germline V gene are SGHTA and FQGNSA. V gave up 5 bases and J gave up 2 bases; unmatched junction bases: 6.

J is TRBJ2-7 and V is TRBV5-1; TRBD1 matches 8 bases. Germline V gives CDR1 SGHRS, CDR2 YFSETQ. This CDR3 is built from 15 residues. Trimming took 3 bases from V and 1 from J; bases not matched to a gene: 6. The CDR3 protein is CASSSTGTGSYEQYF. DNA for the CDR3: TGCGCCAGCAGCTCTACCGGGACAGGATCCTACGAGCAGTACTTC.